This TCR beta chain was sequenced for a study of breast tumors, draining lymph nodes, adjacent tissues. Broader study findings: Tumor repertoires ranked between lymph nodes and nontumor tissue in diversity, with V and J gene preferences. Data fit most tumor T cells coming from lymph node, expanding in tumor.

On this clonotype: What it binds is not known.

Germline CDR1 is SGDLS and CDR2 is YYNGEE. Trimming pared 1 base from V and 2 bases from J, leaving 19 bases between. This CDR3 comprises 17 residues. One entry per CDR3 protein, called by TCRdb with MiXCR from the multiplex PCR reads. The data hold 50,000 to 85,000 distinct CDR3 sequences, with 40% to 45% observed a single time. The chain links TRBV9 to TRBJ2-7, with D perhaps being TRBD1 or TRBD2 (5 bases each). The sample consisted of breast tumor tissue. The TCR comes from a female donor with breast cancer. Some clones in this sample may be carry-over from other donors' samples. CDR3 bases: TGTGCCAGCAGCGTACCGGACAAGGGAGATCCAGCCTACGAGCAGTACTTC. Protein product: CASSVPDKGDPAYEQYF.